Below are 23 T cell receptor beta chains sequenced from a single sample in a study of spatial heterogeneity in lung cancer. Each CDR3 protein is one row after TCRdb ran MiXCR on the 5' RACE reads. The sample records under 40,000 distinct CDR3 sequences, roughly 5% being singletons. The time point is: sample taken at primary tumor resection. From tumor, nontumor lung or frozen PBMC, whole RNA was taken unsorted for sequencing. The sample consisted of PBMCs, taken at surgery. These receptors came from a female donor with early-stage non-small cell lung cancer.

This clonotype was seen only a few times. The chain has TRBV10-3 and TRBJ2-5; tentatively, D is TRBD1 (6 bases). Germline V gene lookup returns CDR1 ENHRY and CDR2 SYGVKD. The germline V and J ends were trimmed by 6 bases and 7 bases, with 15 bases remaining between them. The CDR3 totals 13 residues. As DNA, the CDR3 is TGTGCCATCAGGCCGACAGGCTCCGGGACCCAGTACTTC. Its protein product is CAIRPTGSGTQYF.

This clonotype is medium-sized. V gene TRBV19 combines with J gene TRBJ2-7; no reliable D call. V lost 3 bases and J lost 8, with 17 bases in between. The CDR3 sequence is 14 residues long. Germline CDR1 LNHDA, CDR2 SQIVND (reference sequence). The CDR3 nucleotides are TGTGCCAGTAGTATGACGGATAGTCCTACGCAGCAGTACTTC. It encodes CASSMTDSPTQQYF.

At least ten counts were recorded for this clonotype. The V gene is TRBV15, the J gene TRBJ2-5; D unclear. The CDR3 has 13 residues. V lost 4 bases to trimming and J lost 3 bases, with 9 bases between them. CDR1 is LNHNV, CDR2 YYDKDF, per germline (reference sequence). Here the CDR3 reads CATSIKGKETQYF. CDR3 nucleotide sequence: TGTGCCACCAGCATCAAGGGAAAAGAGACCCAGTACTTC.

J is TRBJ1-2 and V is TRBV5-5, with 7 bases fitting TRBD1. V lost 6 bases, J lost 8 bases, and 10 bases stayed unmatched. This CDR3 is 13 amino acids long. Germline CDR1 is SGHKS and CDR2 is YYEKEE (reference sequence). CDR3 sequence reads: CASNIGTVGGYTF. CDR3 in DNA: TGTGCCAGCAACATTGGGACAGTGGGCGGCTACACCTTC.

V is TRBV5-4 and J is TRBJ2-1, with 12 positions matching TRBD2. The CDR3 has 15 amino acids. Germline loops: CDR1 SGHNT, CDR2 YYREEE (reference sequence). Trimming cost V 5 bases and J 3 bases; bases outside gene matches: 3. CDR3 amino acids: CASSSTSGGYNEQFF. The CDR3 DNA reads TGTGCCAGCAGTTCGACTAGCGGGGGCTACAATGAGCAGTTCTTC. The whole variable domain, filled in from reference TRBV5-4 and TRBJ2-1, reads ETGVTQSPTHLIKTRGQQVTLRCSSQSGHNTVSWYQQALGQGPQFIFQYYREEENGRGNFPPRFSGLQFPNYSSELNVNALELDDSALYLCASSSTSGGYNEQFFGPGTRLTVL.

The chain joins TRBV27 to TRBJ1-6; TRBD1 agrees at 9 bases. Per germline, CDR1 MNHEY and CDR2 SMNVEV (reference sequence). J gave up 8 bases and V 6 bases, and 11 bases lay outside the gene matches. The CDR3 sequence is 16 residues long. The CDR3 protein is CASSYKPGQGHSPLHF. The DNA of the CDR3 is TGTGCCAGCAGCTACAAGCCGGGACAGGGCCATTCACCCCTCCACTTT.

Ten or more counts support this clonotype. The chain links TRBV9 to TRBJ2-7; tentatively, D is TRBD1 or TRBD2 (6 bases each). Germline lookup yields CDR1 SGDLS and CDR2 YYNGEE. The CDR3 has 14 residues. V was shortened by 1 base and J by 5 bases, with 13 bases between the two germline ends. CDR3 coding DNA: TGTGCCAGCAGCGTATACGACGGGGGCAACGAGCAGTACTTC. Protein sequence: CASSVYDGGNEQYF.

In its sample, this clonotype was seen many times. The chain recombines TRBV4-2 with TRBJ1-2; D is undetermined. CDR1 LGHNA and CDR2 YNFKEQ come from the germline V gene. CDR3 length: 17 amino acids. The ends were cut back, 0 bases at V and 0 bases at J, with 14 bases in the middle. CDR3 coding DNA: TGTGCCAGCAGCCAAGATTCTTCAGCAGCAACTAACTATGGCTACACCTTC. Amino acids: CASSQDSSAATNYGYTF.

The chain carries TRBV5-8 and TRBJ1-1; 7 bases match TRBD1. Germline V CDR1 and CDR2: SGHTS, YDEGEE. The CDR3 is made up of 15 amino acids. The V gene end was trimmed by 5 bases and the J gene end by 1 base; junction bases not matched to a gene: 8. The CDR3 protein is CASRRTGEANTEAFF. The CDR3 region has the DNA TGTGCCAGCAGGAGAACAGGGGAGGCGAACACTGAAGCTTTCTTT.

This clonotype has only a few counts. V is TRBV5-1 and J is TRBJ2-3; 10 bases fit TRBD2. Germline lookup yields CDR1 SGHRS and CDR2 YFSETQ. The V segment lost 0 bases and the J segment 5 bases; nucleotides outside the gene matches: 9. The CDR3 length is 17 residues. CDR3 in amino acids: CASSLGLAGVPRDTQYF. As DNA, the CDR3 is TGCGCCAGCAGCTTGGGTCTAGCGGGGGTCCCGAGAGATACGCAGTATTTT.

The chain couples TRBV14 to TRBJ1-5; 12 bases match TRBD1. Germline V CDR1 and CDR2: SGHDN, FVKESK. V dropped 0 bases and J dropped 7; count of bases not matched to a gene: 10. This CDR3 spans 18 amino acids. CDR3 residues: CASSQDPRDRGHLQPQHF. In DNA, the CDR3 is TGTGCCAGCAGCCAAGATCCCCGGGACAGGGGGCATTTGCAGCCCCAGCATTTT.

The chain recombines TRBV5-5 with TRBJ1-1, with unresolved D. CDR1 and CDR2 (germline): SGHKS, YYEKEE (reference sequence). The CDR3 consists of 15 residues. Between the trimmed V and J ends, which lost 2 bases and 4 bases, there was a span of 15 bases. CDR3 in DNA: TGTGCCAGCAGCTTTTTTGGTGGAGAAGGCACTGAAGCTTTCTTT. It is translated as CASSFFGGEGTEAFF.

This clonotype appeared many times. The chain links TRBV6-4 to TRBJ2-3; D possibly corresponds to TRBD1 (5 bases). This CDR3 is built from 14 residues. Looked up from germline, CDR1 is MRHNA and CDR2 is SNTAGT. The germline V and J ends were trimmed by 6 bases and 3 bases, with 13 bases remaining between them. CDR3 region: CASSQGGLTDTQYF. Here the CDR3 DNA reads TGTGCCAGCAGCCAGGGTGGTTTGACAGATACGCAGTATTTT.

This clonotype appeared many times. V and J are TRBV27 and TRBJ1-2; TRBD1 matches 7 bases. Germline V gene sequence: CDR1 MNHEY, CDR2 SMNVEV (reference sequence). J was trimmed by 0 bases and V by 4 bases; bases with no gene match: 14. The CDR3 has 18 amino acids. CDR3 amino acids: CASSSPARTGSPNYGYTF. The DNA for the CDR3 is TGTGCCAGCAGTTCCCCCGCGCGGACAGGAAGCCCTAACTATGGCTACACCTTC.

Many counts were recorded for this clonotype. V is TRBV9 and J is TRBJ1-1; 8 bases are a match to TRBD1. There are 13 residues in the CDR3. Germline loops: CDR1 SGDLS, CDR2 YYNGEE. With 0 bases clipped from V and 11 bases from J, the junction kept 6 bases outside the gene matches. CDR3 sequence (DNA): TGTGCCAGCAGCGTAGTTCCGGACAGGGATGCTTTCTTT. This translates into CASSVVPDRDAFF.

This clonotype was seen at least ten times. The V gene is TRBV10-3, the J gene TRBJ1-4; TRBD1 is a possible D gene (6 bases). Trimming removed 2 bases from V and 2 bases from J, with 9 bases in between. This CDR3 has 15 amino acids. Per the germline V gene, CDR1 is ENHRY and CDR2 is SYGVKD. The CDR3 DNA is TGTGCCATCAGTGAGACAGGGTCTACTAATGAAAAACTGTTTTTT. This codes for CAISETGSTNEKLFF.

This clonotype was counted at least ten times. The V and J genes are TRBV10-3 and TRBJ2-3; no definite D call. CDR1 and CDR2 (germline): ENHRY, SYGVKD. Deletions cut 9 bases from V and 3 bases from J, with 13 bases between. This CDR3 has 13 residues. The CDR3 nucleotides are TGTGCCATTAAGGACCCTGGGACAGATACGCAGTATTTT. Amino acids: CAIKDPGTDTQYF.

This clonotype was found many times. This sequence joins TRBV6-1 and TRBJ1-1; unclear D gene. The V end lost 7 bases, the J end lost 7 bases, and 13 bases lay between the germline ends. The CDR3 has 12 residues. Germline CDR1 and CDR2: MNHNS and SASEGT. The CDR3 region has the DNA TGTGCCAGCAAGCGAGGAGATTTTGAAGCTTTCTTT. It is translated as CASKRGDFEAFF.

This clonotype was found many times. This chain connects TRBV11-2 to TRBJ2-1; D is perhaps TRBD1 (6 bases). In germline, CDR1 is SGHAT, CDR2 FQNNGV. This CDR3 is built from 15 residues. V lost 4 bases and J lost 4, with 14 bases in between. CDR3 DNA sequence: TGTGCCAGCAGCTCGACAGGTGGTGGATACAATGAGCAGTTCTTC. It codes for CASSSTGGGYNEQFF.

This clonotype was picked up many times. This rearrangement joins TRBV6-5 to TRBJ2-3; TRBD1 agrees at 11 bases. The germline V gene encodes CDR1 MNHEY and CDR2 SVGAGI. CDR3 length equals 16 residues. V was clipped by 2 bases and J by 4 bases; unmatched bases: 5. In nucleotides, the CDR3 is TGTGCCAGCAGTTACGTCGGGACAGGGGGAGCAGATACGCAGTATTTT. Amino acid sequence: CASSYVGTGGADTQYF.

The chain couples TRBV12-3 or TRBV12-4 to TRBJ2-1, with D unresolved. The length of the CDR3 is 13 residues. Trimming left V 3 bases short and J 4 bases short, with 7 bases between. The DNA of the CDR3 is TGTGCCAGCAGTTTCGTCCGGTACAATGAGCAGTTCTTC. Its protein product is CASSFVRYNEQFF.

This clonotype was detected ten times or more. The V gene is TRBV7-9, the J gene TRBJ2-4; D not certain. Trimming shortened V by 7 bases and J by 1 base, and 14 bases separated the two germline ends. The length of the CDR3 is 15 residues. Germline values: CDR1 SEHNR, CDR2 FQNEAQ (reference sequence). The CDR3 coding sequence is TGTGCCAGCACCCGTGTGGGCTTGGCCAAAAACATTCAGTACTTC. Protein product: CASTRVGLAKNIQYF.

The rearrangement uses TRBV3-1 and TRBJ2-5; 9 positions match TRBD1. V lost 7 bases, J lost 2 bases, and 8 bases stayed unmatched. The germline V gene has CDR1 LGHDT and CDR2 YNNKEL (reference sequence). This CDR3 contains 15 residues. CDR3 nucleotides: TGTGCCAGCAACAACAGGGGGCGTAGACAAGAGACCCAGTACTTC. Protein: CASNNRGRRQETQYF.